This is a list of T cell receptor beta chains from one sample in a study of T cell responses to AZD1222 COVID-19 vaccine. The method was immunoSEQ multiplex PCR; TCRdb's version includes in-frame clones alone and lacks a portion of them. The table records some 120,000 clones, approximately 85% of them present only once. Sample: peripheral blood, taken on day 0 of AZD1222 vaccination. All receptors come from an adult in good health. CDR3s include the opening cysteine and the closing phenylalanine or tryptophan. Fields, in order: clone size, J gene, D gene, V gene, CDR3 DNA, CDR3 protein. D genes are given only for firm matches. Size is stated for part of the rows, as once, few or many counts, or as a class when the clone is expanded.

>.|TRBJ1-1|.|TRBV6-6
TGTGCCAGCAGTTACTGGTTGACTGAAGCTTTCTTT
CASSYWLTEAFF
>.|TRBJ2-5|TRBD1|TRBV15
TGTGCCACCAGCATTAAACCGATACAGGGGCGGCAGACCCAGTACTTC
CATSIKPIQGRQTQYF
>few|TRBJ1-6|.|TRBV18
TGTGCCAGCTCACCACCCTCCGGACAACATAATTCACCCCTCCACTTT
CASSPPSGQHNSPLHF
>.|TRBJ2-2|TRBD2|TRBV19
TGTGCCAGTAGTATAAGTAGCGGGAGTAGCGGGGAGCTGTTTTTT
CASSISSGSSGELFF
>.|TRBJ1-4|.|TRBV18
TGTGCCAGCTCACCACCGGGGCACGGAAAACTGTTTTTT
CASSPPGHGKLFF
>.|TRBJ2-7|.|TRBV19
TGTGTTCCAGGGGACGAGCAGTACTTC
CVPGDEQYF
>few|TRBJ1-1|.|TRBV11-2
TGTGCCAGCAGCTTTACGAACACTGAAGCTTTCTTT
CASSFTNTEAFF
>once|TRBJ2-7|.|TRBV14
TGTGCCAGCAGCCAAGCCCTTATAGGCCCGTACGAGCAGTACTTC
CASSQALIGPYEQYF
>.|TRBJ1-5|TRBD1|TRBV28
TGTGCCAGCGTCCGGGGACAGCTCAATCAGCCCCAGCATTTT
CASVRGQLNQPQHF
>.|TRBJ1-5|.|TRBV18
TGTGCCAGCTCACCATTGGACAGCAATCAGCCCCAGCATTTT
CASSPLDSNQPQHF
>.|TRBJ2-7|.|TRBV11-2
TGTGCCAGCGGTTCGGTTTATTCCTACGAGCAGTACTTC
CASGSVYSYEQYF
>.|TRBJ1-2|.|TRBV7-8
TGTGCCAGCAGAACAGGCCCCCGGAACGGTGGCACCTTC
CASRTGPRNGGTF
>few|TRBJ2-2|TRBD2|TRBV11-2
TGTGCCAGCAGCTCCGGTGGGGGGGTAGGCGGGGAGCTGTTTTTT
CASSSGGGVGGELFF
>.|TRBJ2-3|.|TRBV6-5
TGTGCCAGCAGTTACGGGTACCAGGGTGCAGATACGCAGTATTTT
CASSYGYQGADTQYF
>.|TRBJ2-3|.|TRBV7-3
TGTGCCAGCAGCTTAACGAGTACAGGGAGACCAGATACGCAGTATTTT
CASSLTSTGRPDTQYF
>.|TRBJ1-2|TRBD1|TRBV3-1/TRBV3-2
TGTGCCAGCAGCCCCAGGGGGAACTATGGCTACACCTTC
CASSPRGNYGYTF
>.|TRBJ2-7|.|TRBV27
TGTGCCAGCAGTGGGGGCCCCGCCAACTACGAGCAGTACTTC
CASSGGPANYEQYF
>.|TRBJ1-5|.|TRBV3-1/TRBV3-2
TGTGCCAGCAGCCCACCCGGAATACAGCCCCAGCATTTT
CASSPPGIQPQHF
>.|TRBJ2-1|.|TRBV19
TGTGCCAGTACCCCACAGACGAGAGGCCCTGAGCAGTTCTTC
CASTPQTRGPEQFF
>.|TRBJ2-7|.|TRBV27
TGTGCCAGCAGTCTGCAGGGATCCTACGAGCAGTACTTC
CASSLQGSYEQYF
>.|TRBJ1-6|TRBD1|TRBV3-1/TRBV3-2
TGTGCCAGCAGCCATGGGCGGACAGGGATATCACCCCTCCACTTT
CASSHGRTGISPLHF
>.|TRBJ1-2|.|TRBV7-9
TGTGCCAGCAGCCCAATAGGGGGAGCGAAGGGCTACACCTTC
CASSPIGGAKGYTF
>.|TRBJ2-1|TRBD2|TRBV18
TGTGCCAGCTCACCCCAGGGCAGCGGGAGGGCCAGTGAGCAGTTCTTC
CASSPQGSGRASEQFF
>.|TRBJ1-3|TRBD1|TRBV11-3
TGTGCCAGCAGCAAACAGGGGGTTTTTGGAAACACCATATATTTT
CASSKQGVFGNTIYF
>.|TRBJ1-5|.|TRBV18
TGTGCCAGCTCCCTTGTACCCCAGGGAAGCAATCAGCCCCAGCATTTT
CASSLVPQGSNQPQHF
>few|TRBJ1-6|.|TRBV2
TGTGCCAGCAGGACCGACTCCAATTCACCCCTCCACTTT
CASRTDSNSPLHF
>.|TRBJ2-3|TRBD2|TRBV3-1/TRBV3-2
TGTGCCAGCAGCCCGCGGCGGGGGGCAGATACGCAGTATTTT
CASSPRRGADTQYF
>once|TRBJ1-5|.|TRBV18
TGTGCCAGCTCACCACCGTCTGCGCGGGGGAATCAGCCCCAGCATTTT
CASSPPSARGNQPQHF
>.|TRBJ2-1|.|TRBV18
TGTGCCAGCTCGCCAGGGGTCTACAATGAGCAGTTCTTC
CASSPGVYNEQFF
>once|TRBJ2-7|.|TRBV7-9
TGTGCCAGCAGCTTAGGTGAGGGAATCTACGAGCAGTACTTC
CASSLGEGIYEQYF
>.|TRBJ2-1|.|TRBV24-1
TGTGCCACCAGTGACCCGACCGGAGGAATAGACAATGAGCAGTTCTTC
CATSDPTGGIDNEQFF
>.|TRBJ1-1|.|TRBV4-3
TGCGCCAGCAGCCAAGATGGACCAACAGCGCTCACTGAAGCTTTCTTT
CASSQDGPTALTEAFF
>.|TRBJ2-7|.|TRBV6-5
TGTGCCAGCAGTTACTTTTACCCTGGCTACGAGCAGTACTTC
CASSYFYPGYEQYF
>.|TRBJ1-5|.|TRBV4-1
TGCGCCAGCAGCCAAGTAGGTGGGCAAAATAGCAATCAGCCCCAGCATTTT
CASSQVGGQNSNQPQHF
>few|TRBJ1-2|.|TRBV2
TGTGCCAGCAGGGCCCAGGGTTCCTATGGCTACACCTTC
CASRAQGSYGYTF
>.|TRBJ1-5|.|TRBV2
TGTGCCAGCAGTCAAAATCAGCCCCAGCATTTT
CASSQNQPQHF
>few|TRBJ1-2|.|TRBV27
TGTGCCAGCAGTTCGGCAAGAAGGACTAACTATGGCTACACCTTC
CASSSARRTNYGYTF
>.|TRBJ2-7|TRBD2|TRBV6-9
TGTGCCAGCACCGGACTAGCGGGGTTGTACGAGCAGTACTTC
CASTGLAGLYEQYF
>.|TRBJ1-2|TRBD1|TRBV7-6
TGTGCCAGCAGCCCTGGGCCGGGACAGGGTCGGTACGGCTACACCTTC
CASSPGPGQGRYGYTF
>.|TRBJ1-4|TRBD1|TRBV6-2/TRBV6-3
TGTGCCAGCAGTTACGGACAGGGATTTAATGAAAAACTGTTTTTT
CASSYGQGFNEKLFF
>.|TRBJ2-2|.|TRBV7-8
TGTGCCAGCGACAACGCCCTACAAGCTCCAAAGACCGGTTTAGTCTACACCGGGGAGCTGTTTTTT
CASDNALQAPKTGLVYTGELFF
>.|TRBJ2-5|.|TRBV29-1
TGCAGCGTTGAAGAGTGGACGGCGGAAGAGACCCAGTACTTC
CSVEEWTAEETQYF
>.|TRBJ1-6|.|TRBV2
TGTGCCGGGGAACCTACAGGGAATCGTTCACCCCTCCACTTT
CAGEPTGNRSPLHF
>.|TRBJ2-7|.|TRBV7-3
TGTGCCAGCAGCTTCCGCTTGGCGTCCTACGAGCAGTACTTC
CASSFRLASYEQYF
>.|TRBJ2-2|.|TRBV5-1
TGCGCCAGCAGCCTGTCGGGCGGGGAGTACACCGGGGAGCTGTTTTTT
CASSLSGGEYTGELFF
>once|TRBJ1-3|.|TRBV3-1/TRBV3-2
TGTGCCAGCAGCCAAGTACAGGGAGGAAACACCATATATTTT
CASSQVQGGNTIYF
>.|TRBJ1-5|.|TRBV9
TGTGCCAGCAGCGCCCTAGGGGAAAGGGACCATCAGCCCCAGCATTTT
CASSALGERDHQPQHF
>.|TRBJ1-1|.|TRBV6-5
TGTGCCAGCACCGGAACAGAGAACACTGAAGCTTTCTTT
CASTGTENTEAFF
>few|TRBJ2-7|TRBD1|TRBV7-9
TGTGCCAGCAGCTCCATTTACAGGGGACCCTACGAGCAGTACTTC
CASSSIYRGPYEQYF
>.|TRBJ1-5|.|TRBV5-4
TGTGCCAGCAGTACGGGAGGCAATCAGCCCCAGCATTTT
CASSTGGNQPQHF
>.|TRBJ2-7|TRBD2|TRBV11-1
TGTGCCAGCAGCTCCCACCTTAGCGGGAGAAAGGACGAGCAGTACTTC
CASSSHLSGRKDEQYF
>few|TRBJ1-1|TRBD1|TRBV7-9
TGTGCCAGCAGCGACCGGGACAGGGCTATCAACACTGAAGCTTTCTTT
CASSDRDRAINTEAFF
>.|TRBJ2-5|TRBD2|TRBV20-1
TGCAGTGCTAGTAGCGGGAGCGAGACCCAGTACTTC
CSASSGSETQYF
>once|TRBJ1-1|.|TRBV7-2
TGTGCCAGCAGCTTAAGACGGATTGAAGCTTTCTTT
CASSLRRIEAFF
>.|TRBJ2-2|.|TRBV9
TGTGCCAGCAGCACAGACGACACCGGGGAGCTGTTTTTT
CASSTDDTGELFF